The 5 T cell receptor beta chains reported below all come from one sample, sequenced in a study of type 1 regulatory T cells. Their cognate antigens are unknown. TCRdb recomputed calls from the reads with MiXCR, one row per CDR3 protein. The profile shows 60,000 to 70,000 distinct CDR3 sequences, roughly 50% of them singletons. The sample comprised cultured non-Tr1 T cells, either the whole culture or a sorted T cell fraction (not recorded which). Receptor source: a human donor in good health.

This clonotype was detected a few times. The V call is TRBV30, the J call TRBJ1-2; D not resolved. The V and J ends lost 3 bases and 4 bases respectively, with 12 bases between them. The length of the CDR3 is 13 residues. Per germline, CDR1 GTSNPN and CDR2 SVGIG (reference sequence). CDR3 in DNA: TGTGCCTGGAGCCCCTCGAAGGGCTATGGCTACACCTTC. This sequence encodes CAWSPSKGYGYTF.

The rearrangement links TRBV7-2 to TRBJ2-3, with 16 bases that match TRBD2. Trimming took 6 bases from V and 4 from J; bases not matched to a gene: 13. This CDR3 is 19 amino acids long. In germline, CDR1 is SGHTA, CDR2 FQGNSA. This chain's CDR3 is CASRPPPGLAGGPADTQYF. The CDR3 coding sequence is TGTGCCAGCAGACCACCGCCGGGACTAGCGGGGGGGCCGGCAGATACGCAGTATTTT.

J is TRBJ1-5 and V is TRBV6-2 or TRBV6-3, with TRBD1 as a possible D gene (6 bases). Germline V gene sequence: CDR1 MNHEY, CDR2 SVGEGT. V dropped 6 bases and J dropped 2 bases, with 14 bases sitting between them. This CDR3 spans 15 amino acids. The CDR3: CASRPPGQRNQPQHF. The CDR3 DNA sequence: TGTGCCAGCAGACCCCCCGGACAGCGCAATCAGCCCCAGCATTTT.

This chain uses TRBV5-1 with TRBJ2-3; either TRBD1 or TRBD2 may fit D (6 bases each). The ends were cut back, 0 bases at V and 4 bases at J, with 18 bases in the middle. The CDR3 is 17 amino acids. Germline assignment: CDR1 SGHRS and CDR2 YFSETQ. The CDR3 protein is CASSLAGALPGADTQYF. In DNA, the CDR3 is TGCGCCAGCAGCTTGGCGGGGGCACTACCTGGAGCAGATACGCAGTATTTT.

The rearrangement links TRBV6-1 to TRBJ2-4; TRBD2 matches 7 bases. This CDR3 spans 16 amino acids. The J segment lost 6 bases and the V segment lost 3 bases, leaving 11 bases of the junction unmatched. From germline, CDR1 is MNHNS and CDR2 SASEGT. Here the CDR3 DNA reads TGTGCCAGCAGTGAGGGACTAAACCGGAGAACAAACATTCAGTACTTC. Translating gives CASSEGLNRRTNIQYF.